A single sample is the source of the 19 T cell receptor beta chains below, sequenced in a study of tumor-infiltrating lymphocytes in primary liver carcinoma (dated by TCRdb to the late 2010s). Sequencing relied on an Illumina HiSeq 2500. A constant-region primer and ProtoScript II reverse transcriptase were used to reverse-transcribe TCRbeta-specific cDNA from 500 ng total RNA. TCRbeta libraries were built with three nested multiplex PCR rounds, a slightly modified ARM-PCR procedure. The first two PCR rounds used multiplex TRBV1-TRBV30 forward primers with a Cbeta reverse primer, each for roughly 11 cycles. The public reads were reanalyzed by TCRdb: fastp trimming at Q25, MiXCR alignment, in-frame beta chains only. Merged by CDR3 protein, the rows form single entries marked with the most common genes and DNA. Present in this sample are roughly 70,000 distinct CDR3 sequences, about two thirds of which were seen just once. The ten largest account for roughly 40% of the sample.

Total RNA and DNA were co-extracted from approximately 20-30 mg of bulk tissue with the AllPrep DNA/RNA mini kit, without cell sorting. Sequencing used liver tumor tissue from sampling region 4. The cell subset or site label here, explained by the study, means: tumor region T4, right-lateral pole. Receptors were obtained from a man aged 35 to 55 with primary liver carcinoma and hepatitis B virus infection.

The chain uses TRBV6-1 and TRBJ2-2; 9 bases are shared with TRBD2. The CDR3 totals 20 residues. From germline, CDR1 is MNHNS and CDR2 SASEGT. Trimming took 6 bases from V and 17 from J; bases not matched to a gene: 34. The CDR3 coding sequence is TGTGCCAGCAGAGGCCTCACTGCTAGCGGGACGCGAAAGACCACCGGGGAGCCTTTTTTT. Its protein product is CASRGLTASGTRKTTGEPFF.

The rearrangement links TRBV29-1 to TRBJ2-3; tentatively, D is TRBD1 (6 bases). CDR3 length: 17 residues. Trimming stripped 7 bases from V and 12 bases from J, with 35 bases between. Per germline, CDR1 SQVTM and CDR2 ANQGSEA. The DNA of the CDR3 is TGCAGCGCCCCGACAGCGCGATCCCAGGGGTTGTCGGCTACCCAGTATTTT. Its translation: CSAPTARSQGLSATQYF.

Remarks on this clonotype: This likely comes from a read error, as the CDR3 has no conserved phenylalanine or tryptophan at its end. The DNA is left out, because the CDR3 cannot be placed on it with certainty; the CDR3 is given as TCRdb lists it. The rearrangement joins TRBV5-4 to TRBJ2-5. The CDR3 length equals 12 residues, ends included. The germline CDR1 and CDR2 sequences are SGHNT and YYREEE (reference sequence). CDR3 sequence: CASSLDKAVKYL.

As to this clonotype: Germline is not matched at one junction end, which may reflect a read error. The J gene is TRBJ2-7, the V gene TRBV5-4, with 9 bases that match TRBD1. The CDR3 has 15 amino acids. In germline, CDR1 is SGHNT, CDR2 YYREEE (reference sequence). This chain's CDR3 is CAGSPTGTGINEQYF. CDR3 coding DNA: TGTGCCGGCAGCCCGACCGGGACAGGGATCAACGAGCAGTACTTC.

A remark on this clonotype: The junction departs from germline at one end; a sequencing error may be responsible. The chain employs TRBV11-2 and TRBJ2-7, with D possibly being TRBD2 (6 bases). The CDR3 has 15 residues. CDR1 is SGHAT and CDR2 is FQNNGV in the germline V gene. CDR3 in amino acids: CAGSSMTDPDYERYF. CDR3 bases: TGTGCCGGCAGCTCCATGACAGATCCGGACTACGAGCGGTACTTC.

With respect to this clonotype: A read error may explain this, as a much larger clone is one base away. The J gene is TRBJ1-2, the V gene TRBV11-2, with D uncertain. The CDR3 has 13 amino acids. The V and J ends lost 0 bases and 5 bases respectively, with 7 bases between them. CDR1 is SGHAT and CDR2 is FQNNGV in the germline V gene. CDR3 amino acids: CASSLDGKYGYTF. The CDR3 DNA sequence: TGTGCCAGCAGCTTAGATGGAAAGTATGGCTACACCTTC.

On this clonotype: A junction end diverges from the germline sequence, so it may reflect a read error. The genes are TRBV6-2 or TRBV6-3 and TRBJ2-5, with TRBD1 matching 7 bases. The germline CDR1 and CDR2 sequences are MNHEY and SVGEGT. CDR3 length: 15 amino acids. The CDR3 bases are TGTGCTAGCAGTTACGTCCGGGACAGTATGGAGACCCAGTACTTC. As protein: CASSYVRDSMETQYF.

Notes on this clonotype: The junction departs from the called germline gene at one end, perhaps through a read error. The chain couples TRBV6-1 to TRBJ2-3; the match to TRBD2 covers 11 bases. Germline V CDR1 and CDR2: MNHNS, SASEGT. The CDR3 consists of 18 residues. The CDR3 nucleotides are TGTGCCAGCAGCCACTACTCCCCGGGACTAGCGGTCACAGGTACGCGGTATTTT. Its translation: CASSHYSPGLAVTGTRYF.

Concerning this clonotype itself: A much larger clonotype is one base distant, so this may be a read error. The chain links TRBV10-3 to TRBJ1-1, with a possible D match to TRBD1 (5 bases). V was shortened by 5 bases and J by 4 bases, with 11 bases between the two germline ends. This CDR3 comprises 13 residues. Germline CDR1 and CDR2: ENHRY and SYGVKD. CDR3 residues: CAISQAGGTEAFF. CDR3 bases: TGTGCCATCAGTCAAGCGGGGGGCACTGAAGCTTTCTTT.

A remark on this clonotype: Its ends do not fully match the called genes, so a read error is possible. The rearrangement joins TRBV6-5 to TRBJ2-6; D could derive from TRBD1 or TRBD2 (6 bases each). This CDR3 has 13 residues. Germline values: CDR1 MNHEY, CDR2 SVGAGI. The CDR3 nucleotides are TGCGCCAGCACCGAGTGGGGGGCCGACGTCCCGACTTTC. Its protein product is CASTEWGADVPTF.

This clonotype was picked up a small number of times. This may be a read error, as it is one base from a much larger clone. The chain has TRBV11-3 and TRBJ2-7; 7 nucleotides align to TRBD1. Germline V gene lookup returns CDR1 SGHNT and CDR2 YENEEA. The CDR3 consists of 13 residues. CDR3 bases: TGTGGCAACAGCGTGGGACAGTCCTACGAGCAGTACTTC. Translating gives CGNSVGQSYEQYF.

Concerning this clonotype itself: One end of the junction does not line up with germline, which may come from a read error. V and J are TRBV12-3 or TRBV12-4 and TRBJ2-7, with D possibly matching TRBD2 (6 bases). This CDR3 spans 16 amino acids. CDR3 amino acids: CASRLTRVSGAYEQYF. In nucleotides, the CDR3 is TGTGCCAGCAGGTTGACCCGGGTTTCGGGAGCCTATGAGCAGTACTTC.

The gene calls are TRBV6-6 and TRBJ1-1; D is ambiguous. Germline V gives CDR1 MNHNY, CDR2 SVGAGI (reference sequence). V lost 7 bases and J 3 bases, leaving 9 bases between the germline ends. This CDR3 spans 12 amino acids. The CDR3 region has the DNA TGTGCCAGCACTAACTCGGACACTGAAGCTTTCTTT. It codes for CASTNSDTEAFF.

On this clonotype: Mismatch with germline at one junction end may stem from a read error. CDR3 bases: TGCAACGTTTCCGCAGGGAGGGGCATGAACGCTGAAGCTTTCTTT. This gives the protein CNVSAGRGMNAEAFF. This chain uses TRBV29-1 with TRBJ1-1; a possible D gene is TRBD1 (5 bases). Germline values: CDR1 SQVTM, CDR2 ANQGSEA. CDR3 length: 15 amino acids.

The chain uses TRBV6-2 or TRBV6-3 and TRBJ2-7; D possibly corresponds to TRBD2 (6 bases). V lost 9 bases to trimming and J lost 3 bases, with 21 bases between them. The CDR3 has 15 amino acids. Germline V lookup: CDR1 MNHEY, CDR2 SVGEGT. The CDR3 loop is CASSRRTNGHYEQYF. The CDR3, as DNA: TGTGCCAGTAGCCGGCGGACTAACGGGCACTACGAGCAGTACTTC.

Note on this clonotype: The junction does not match germline at one end; this may be a read error. The chain recombines TRBV4-1 with TRBJ2-1; the D gene is possibly TRBD2 (5 bases). CDR3 size: 18 residues. Germline loops: CDR1 MGHRA, CDR2 YSYEKL. The CDR3 loop reads CASSQGFRDLSKYNEQFF. Here the CDR3 DNA reads TGCGCTAGCAGCCAAGGCTTCCGGGATTTATCTAAGTATAATGAGCAGTTCTTC.

This clonotype has at least ten counts. The chain links TRBV12-3 or TRBV12-4 to TRBJ1-1, with 7 bases aligning to TRBD1. The CDR3 sequence is 14 residues long. V shed 2 bases and J 1 base; nucleotides not matched to a gene: 1. The CDR3 coding sequence is TGTGCCAGCAGTTTATGGGACAGGAACACTGAAGCTTTCTTT. Translation gives CASSLWDRNTEAFF.

To note about this clonotype: Given the absence of the conserved phenylalanine or tryptophan at the CDR3 end, a read error is likely. V is TRBV11-1 and J is TRBJ2-5, with TRBD2 matching over 7 bases. The length of the CDR3 is 15 residues. V lost 7 bases to trimming and J lost 4 bases; unmatched junction nucleotides: 12. Per germline, CDR1 SGHAT and CDR2 FQDESV (reference sequence). DNA for the CDR3: TGTGCCAGCAACTTTGAGACTTGCGGGAGAGAGACCCAGTACCTC. Translating gives CASNFETCGRETQYL.

About this clonotype: No conserved phenylalanine or tryptophan is present at the end of the CDR3, so a read error is the likely explanation. J is TRBJ2-3 and V is TRBV6-6; 7 bases line up with TRBD2. The CDR3 consists of 14 residues. The germline CDR1 and CDR2 sequences are MNHNY and SVGAGI (reference sequence). The ends lost 6 bases at V and 5 bases at J; junction bases unmatched: 8. The CDR3 DNA sequence: TGTGCCAGCAGATACAGCGGGAATAGAGATACGCAGTATTCT. This sequence encodes CASRYSGNRDTQYS.